Below are 14 T cell receptor beta chains sequenced from a single sample in a study of blood T cell repertoires in COVID-19. Some clones are missing from TCRdb's copy, which holds only in-frame ones; the method was immunoSEQ multiplex PCR. Among 130,000 or so clones listed, roughly 80% were seen once. Sequencing used peripheral blood. The receptors were sampled from a woman older than 75 with acute or convalescent COVID-19.

The V and J genes are TRBV11-2 and TRBJ2-7, with 7 positions matching TRBD2. This CDR3 has 16 amino acids. Germline lookup yields CDR1 SGHAT and CDR2 FQNNGV. Trimming took 6 bases from V and 0 from J; bases not matched to a gene: 11. CDR3 loop: CASSPPSGASSYEQYF. The CDR3 DNA reads TGTGCCAGCAGTCCCCCCAGCGGGGCAAGCTCCTACGAGCAGTACTTC.

V usage is TRBV7-2 and J usage is TRBJ2-5, with D perhaps TRBD2 (6 bases). Germline CDR1 is SGHTA and CDR2 is FQGNSA. V lost 1 base and J lost 4, with 19 bases in between. The CDR3 runs to 17 residues. In nucleotides, the CDR3 is TGTGCCAGCAGCTTAGGGAGGTGGCGGGGATGGGGAGAGACCCAGTACTTC. Translating it yields CASSLGRWRGWGETQYF.

In regard to this clone: Other DNA sequences within the sample encode an identical CDR3. The chain joins TRBV5-1 to TRBJ2-2; D gene unclear. CDR1 and CDR2 (germline): SGHRS, YFSETQ. The CDR3 is made up of 14 amino acids. The V and J ends lost 0 bases and 1 base respectively, with 4 bases between them. CDR3 loop: CASSLALNTGELFF. The CDR3, as DNA: TGCGCCAGCAGCTTGGCTTTGAACACCGGGGAGCTGTTTTTT. The complete variable domain, with remaining parts taken from reference TRBV5-1 and TRBJ2-2, reads KAGVTQTPRYLIKTRGQQVTLSCSPISGHRSVSWYQQTPGQGLQFLFEYFSETQRNKGNFPGRFSGRQFSNSRSEMNVSTLELGDSALYLCASSLALNTGELFFGEGSRLTVL.

V gene TRBV19 combines with J gene TRBJ2-2; 7 bases agree with TRBD2. CDR1 and CDR2 from the germline V gene are LNHDA and SQIVND (reference sequence). CDR3 length equals 14 residues. Losses at the gene ends were 7 bases for V and 5 bases for J; bases not matched to a gene: 7. CDR3 amino acids: CASIAGAGTGELFF. CDR3 bases: TGTGCCAGTATCGCGGGAGCAGGTACCGGGGAGCTGTTTTTT.

The genes are TRBV7-9 and TRBJ2-1, with D perhaps TRBD1 (6 bases). The V end lost 5 bases, the J end lost 7 bases, and 21 bases lay between the germline ends. The CDR3 totals 16 residues. Germline CDR1 is SEHNR and CDR2 is FQNEAQ (reference sequence). The CDR3 coding sequence is TGTGCCAGCAGCCCCGGACTTTACACAGGGAAAAATGAGCAGTTCTTC. Its protein is CASSPGLYTGKNEQFF.

This sequence joins TRBV6-2 or TRBV6-3 and TRBJ1-5; tentative D call: TRBD1 (6 bases). The V gene lost 5 bases and the J gene lost 1 base, with 12 bases spanning the gap. Germline CDR1 and CDR2: MNHEY and SVGEGT. This CDR3 is 15 amino acids long. CDR3 nucleotides: TGTGCCAGCAGTGCACAGGGCGCCAGCAATCAGCCCCAGCATTTT. Residues: CASSAQGASNQPQHF.

The chain is built from TRBV30 and TRBJ1-1; D is undetermined. Germline CDR1 GTSNPN, CDR2 SVGIG (reference sequence). The CDR3 spans 11 residues. Trimming left V 4 bases short and J 2 bases short, with 5 bases between. CDR3: CAWIPNTEAFF. CDR3 nucleotide sequence: TGTGCCTGGATCCCAAACACTGAAGCTTTCTTT.

This chain connects TRBV7-2 to TRBJ2-1; TRBD2 matches 8 bases. Losses at the gene ends were 0 bases for V and 9 bases for J; bases not matched to a gene: 7. In germline, CDR1 is SGHTA, CDR2 FQGNSA. The CDR3 covers 15 residues. CDR3 in amino acids: CASSLAQREFGEQFF. CDR3 nucleotides: TGTGCCAGCAGCTTAGCCCAGCGGGAGTTCGGTGAGCAGTTCTTC.

The V and J genes are TRBV11-2 and TRBJ2-1; 10 bases align to TRBD2. There are 19 residues in the CDR3. The J segment lost 2 bases and the V segment lost 5 bases, leaving 15 bases of the junction unmatched. CDR1 SGHAT and CDR2 FQNNGV come from the germline V gene. This chain's CDR3 is CASSQRGSAGGKAYNEQFF. The CDR3 coding sequence is TGTGCCAGCAGCCAGAGAGGTTCAGCGGGAGGGAAGGCCTACAATGAGCAGTTCTTC.

The chain has TRBV5-1 and TRBJ2-1, with 8 bases identical to TRBD2. The V segment lost 3 bases and the J segment 7 bases; nucleotides outside the gene matches: 12. This CDR3 spans 16 amino acids. CDR1 is SGHRS, CDR2 YFSETQ, per germline. The CDR3 loop reads CASSWTAGGGANEQFF. CDR3 nucleotides: TGCGCCAGCAGCTGGACCGCGGGAGGAGGTGCAAATGAGCAGTTCTTC.

This sequence joins TRBV5-1 and TRBJ2-7, with D perhaps matching TRBD1 (6 bases). This CDR3 has 18 residues. In germline, CDR1 is SGHRS, CDR2 YFSETQ. V lost 0 bases to trimming and J lost 3 bases, with 22 bases between them. The CDR3 reads CASSLGAAGAKSIYEQYF. The CDR3 bases are TGCGCCAGCAGCTTGGGAGCGGCAGGGGCCAAGTCTATCTACGAGCAGTACTTC.

V usage is TRBV6-6 and J usage is TRBJ2-7; TRBD2 aligns across 11 bases. In germline, CDR1 is MNHNY, CDR2 SVGAGI (reference sequence). The CDR3 totals 15 residues. With V trimmed by 6 bases and J by 3 bases, 7 bases remained unmatched. CDR3 DNA sequence: TGTGCCAGCAGCCGCCCGGGACTAGCGGACTACGAGCAGTACTTC. Amino acids: CASSRPGLADYEQYF.

This chain uses TRBV7-9 with TRBJ2-3, with 8 bases identical to TRBD2. The CDR3 runs 15 residues. Germline V lookup: CDR1 SEHNR, CDR2 FQNEAQ (reference sequence). Trimming cost V 5 bases and J 1 base; bases outside gene matches: 5. The CDR3 sequence: CASSRRRGGTDTQYF. The CDR3 DNA follows: TGTGCCAGCAGCCGCAGGCGGGGGGGCACAGATACGCAGTATTTT.

A few counts support this clone. Its ends do not fully match the called genes, so a read error is possible. The chain uses TRBV7-7 and TRBJ2-1; TRBD2 matches at 10 bases. Germline CDR1 SSHAT, CDR2 FNYEAQ (reference sequence). This CDR3 comprises 15 residues. CDR3 amino acids: CASSFSSGGASEQFF. CDR3 coding DNA: TGTGCTAGCAGCTTCTCGAGCGGGGGGGCCAGTGAGCAGTTCTTC.